Sequencing of this T cell receptor beta chain was carried out in a study of beta chain features in type 1 diabetes. V was cut by 1 base and J by 1 base, with 4 bases left in between. Per germline, CDR1 MDHEN and CDR2 SYDVKM. There are 13 residues in the CDR3. The collection from each donor was one heparinised blood draw averaging about 110 mL. The isolated RNA, all of it, was reverse transcribed, so expressed TCRB transcripts were what got sequenced. Clones were sequenced by immunoSEQ multiplex PCR, and TCRdb holds only the in-frame ones, with some missing. The sample comprises 850,000 to 900,000 clones, roughly a sixth of which are singletons, and 0.02% to 0.025% rests with the top ten.

The TCR originated in a woman between 18 and 30 years old in good health. Sequencing used naive CD4+ T cells from blood. The chain employs TRBV28 and TRBJ1-1; D not resolved. CDR3 nucleotide sequence: TGTGCCAGCAGTTTATCGGGGAACACTGAAGCTTTCTTT. This encodes CASSLSGNTEAFF.